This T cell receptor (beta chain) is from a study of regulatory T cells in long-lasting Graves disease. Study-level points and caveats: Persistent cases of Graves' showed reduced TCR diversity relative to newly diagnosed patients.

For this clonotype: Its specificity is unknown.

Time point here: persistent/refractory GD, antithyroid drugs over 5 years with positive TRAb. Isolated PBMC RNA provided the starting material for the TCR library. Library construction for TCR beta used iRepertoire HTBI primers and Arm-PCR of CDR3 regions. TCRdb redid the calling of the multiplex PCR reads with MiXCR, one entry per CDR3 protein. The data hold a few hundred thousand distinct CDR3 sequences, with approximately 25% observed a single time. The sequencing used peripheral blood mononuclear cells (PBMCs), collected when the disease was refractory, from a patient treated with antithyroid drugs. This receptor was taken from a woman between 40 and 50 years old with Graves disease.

CDR3 amino acids: CASSQDRGQATNEKLFF. The CDR3 DNA sequence: TGCGCCAGCAGCCAAGATCGGGGACAGGCAACTAATGAAAAACTGTTTTTT. The chain combines TRBV4-1 with TRBJ1-4; 8 bases map to TRBD1. With 0 bases clipped from V and 0 bases from J, the junction kept 3 bases outside the gene matches. Germline V lookup: CDR1 MGHRA, CDR2 YSYEKL. This CDR3 is 17 amino acids long.